Listed below are T cell receptor beta chains from one sample, sequenced in a study of blood T cells in healthy people across ages. TCRdb called the 5' RACE reads again in MiXCR, with one record for every CDR3 protein. The sample lists about 1.4 million distinct CDR3 sequences, approximately 63% occurring once. The source material was blood. The receptors originated from a man in his late teens or twenties in good health. Both conserved end residues are trimmed from each CDR3. The order of the fields is clone size, J gene, V gene, CDR3 protein. Part of the rows lack a size; the others show once, few, many or a class for expanded clones.

>NA|TRBJ2-5|TRBV6-1
ASSEAGGRGAQETQY
>NA|TRBJ2-2|TRBV13
ASSLGGLPGTGELF
>NA|NA|TRBV12-3/TRBV12-4
ARLAGEQY
>NA|TRBJ1-4|TRBV7-8
ASSLAPTPVREKLF
>NA|TRBJ2-7|TRBV10-3
AISESGSWEQY
>few|TRBJ2-7|TRBV3-1
ASSPLEAGMLYEQY
>NA|TRBJ2-7|TRBV7-2
ASSLASGGASYEQY
>once|TRBJ1-6|TRBV20-1
SADTGTGSSPLH
>NA|TRBJ2-1|TRBV5-1
ASSLLQGGHEQF
>NA|TRBJ2-7|TRBV4-2
ASSPAPDEQY
>few|TRBJ2-1|TRBV27
ASSSGTTHNEQF
>once|TRBJ1-3|TRBV20-1
SARENGVSENTIY
>NA|TRBJ2-4|TRBV20-1
SASRTSGALAKNIQY
>NA|TRBJ1-5|TRBV10-2
ASSESRGVQPQH
>NA|TRBJ2-7|TRBV25-1
ASSEFAGLSSYEQY
>NA|TRBJ2-4|TRBV7-8
AGSLRAQGRNIQY
>NA|TRBJ2-1|TRBV4-1
ASSQVPQGAYNEQF
>NA|NA|TRBV5-6
ASSFRSGFYEQY
>once|TRBJ2-1|TRBV6-2/TRBV6-3
ASSYSETEQF
>few|TRBJ2-1|TRBV29-1
SVVGVSYNEQF
>NA|TRBJ1-2|TRBV2
ASSEALRVRLGYT
>few|TRBJ2-7|TRBV7-2
ASSFASGSYEQY
>NA|NA|TRBV5-1
ASSYRGAAEQY
>NA|NA|TRBV20-1
SARIQGGDYEQY
>NA|TRBJ2-2|TRBV5-1
ASSPRIRTNTGELF
>once|TRBJ2-3|TRBV10-2
ASGPRGLAATSSTDTQY
>NA|TRBJ2-1|TRBV27
ASTQGVNYNEQF
>NA|TRBJ1-2|TRBV29-1
SVGGGYYGYT
>few|TRBJ1-2|TRBV9
ASSPQGANGYGYT
>few|TRBJ2-1|TRBV7-6
ASSLDPGSPFNEQF
>NA|TRBJ1-2|TRBV20-1
SAHGYYGYT
>few|TRBJ2-6|TRBV28
ASTPTSGANVLT
>NA|TRBJ2-1|TRBV9
ASSGSGTRPYNEQF
>few|NA|TRBV6-5
ASSPTGYSEQY
>NA|TRBJ1-4|TRBV14
ASSPNAGGMREKLF
>once|TRBJ1-5|TRBV2
ASSLMLGQPQH
>NA|TRBJ1-5|TRBV10-2
ASSDGRNQPQH
>few|TRBJ2-7|TRBV6-6
ASNRERGAYEQY
>NA|TRBJ2-1|TRBV20-1
SSTAGTGGYNEQF
>NA|TRBJ1-1|TRBV12-3/TRBV12-4
ATTGGHTEAF